The 21 T cell receptor beta chains reported below all come from one sample, sequenced in a study of blood T cell repertoires in COVID-19. Profiled with immunoSEQ multiplex PCR; TCRdb holds only in-frame clones, not every one. Of 320,000 or so clones listed, 87% were seen once; the top ten hold about 0.93%. Sequenced sample: PBMCs or T cells enriched from blood (not recorded which). These receptor sequences come from a woman in her 30s who had recovered from COVID-19.

The gene calls are TRBV27 and TRBJ2-1, with TRBD2 matching 8 bases. The CDR3 is 14 residues long. Germline V gene data show CDR1 as MNHEY and CDR2 as SMNVEV (reference sequence). J gave up 5 bases and V 7 bases, and 7 bases lay outside the gene matches. CDR3 sequence reads: CASTSGGAHNEQFF. The DNA for the CDR3 is TGTGCCAGCACCTCGGGGGGGGCCCACAATGAGCAGTTCTTC.

The genes are TRBV3-1 (or the pseudogene TRBV3-2) and TRBJ1-1; a weak D match, TRBD1 (6 bases). The V gene lost 2 bases and the J gene lost 1 base, with 17 bases spanning the gap. The CDR3 sequence is 17 residues long. Germline V CDR1 and CDR2: LGHDT, YNNKEL (reference sequence). The CDR3 protein is CASSQRGTIRRNTEAFF. In nucleotides, the CDR3 is TGTGCCAGCAGCCAAAGGGGGACTATTAGGAGGAACACTGAAGCTTTCTTT.

The chain joins TRBV19 to TRBJ1-3, with D perhaps matching TRBD1 (5 bases). Germline-derived CDR1 and CDR2 are LNHDA and SQIVND (reference sequence). The CDR3 consists of 13 residues. Trimming shortened V by 7 bases and J by 0 bases, and 7 bases separated the two germline ends. For the CDR3, the DNA is TGTGCCAGTACTCAGGGCTCTGGAAACACCATATATTTT. This codes for CASTQGSGNTIYF.

In this sample, this clone turned up a few times. The rearrangement joins TRBV28 to TRBJ1-2; TRBD1 is a possible D gene (6 bases). CDR1 and CDR2 (germline): MDHEN, SYDVKM. Trimming shortened V by 6 bases and J by 8 bases, and 10 bases separated the two germline ends. The CDR3 consists of 11 residues. CDR3 nucleotide sequence: TGTGCCAGCAGGGGGGCGGACGGCTACACCTTC. Amino acid sequence: CASRGADGYTF.

The chain combines TRBV7-2 with TRBJ2-3, with 10 bases lining up with TRBD2. Germline V gene lookup returns CDR1 SGHTA and CDR2 FQGNSA. V lost 1 base to trimming and J lost 10 bases; unmatched junction nucleotides: 5. The CDR3 contains 14 residues. The CDR3 DNA sequence: TGTGCCAGCAGCTTAGAGGCTAGCGGGGGTTCGCAGTATTTT. Amino acids: CASSLEASGGSQYF.

This chain connects TRBV19 to TRBJ1-1; tentative D call: TRBD1 (6 bases). This CDR3 has 18 residues. V gave up 0 bases and J gave up 3 bases, with 20 bases separating them. From germline, CDR1 is LNHDA and CDR2 SQIVND (reference sequence). CDR3 nucleotides: TGTGCCAGTAGTATAGACCCTCTAGGGGGGGCCTTGGACACTGAAGCTTTCTTT. This encodes CASSIDPLGGALDTEAFF. Full variable domain (missing parts from reference TRBV19 and TRBJ1-1): DGGITQSPKYLFRKEGQNVTLSCEQNLNHDAMYWYRQDPGQGLRLIYYSQIVNDFQKGDIAEGYSVSREKKESFPLTVTSAQKNPTAFYLCASSIDPLGGALDTEAFFGQGTRLTVV.

The DNA of the CDR3 is TGCGCCAGCAGCCCGAATCCGCAGGGGAACACTGAAGCTTTCTTT. It translates to CASSPNPQGNTEAFF. This rearrangement joins TRBV4-1 to TRBJ1-1; perhaps TRBD1 as D (5 bases). The CDR3 totals 15 residues. Trimming cost V 4 bases and J 1 base, with 13 bases left between them. Germline CDR1 MGHRA, CDR2 YSYEKL.

The chain links TRBV28 to TRBJ1-4; 7 nucleotides line up with TRBD1. The V gene end was trimmed by 4 bases and the J gene end by 7 bases; junction bases not matched to a gene: 12. Per germline, CDR1 MDHEN and CDR2 SYDVKM. The CDR3 covers 16 residues. CDR3 region: CASSSLRDRAAEKLFF. DNA of the CDR3: TGTGCCAGCAGTTCCTTACGAGACAGGGCCGCTGAAAAACTGTTTTTT.

There are a few counts of this clone. The V gene is TRBV6-1, the J gene TRBJ1-6, with TRBD1 as a possible D gene (6 bases). Germline V CDR1 and CDR2: MNHNS, SASEGT. Trimming stripped 0 bases from V and 7 bases from J, with 7 bases between. The CDR3 extends over 14 amino acids. Here the CDR3 DNA reads TGTGCCAGCAGTGAAGCGGGGGCCAATTCACCCCTCCACTTT. Protein: CASSEAGANSPLHF.

The rearrangement uses TRBV7-2 and TRBJ2-3, with a possible D match to TRBD2 (6 bases). The CDR3 is 15 residues long. In germline, CDR1 is SGHTA, CDR2 FQGNSA. V lost 4 bases to trimming and J lost 1 base, with 12 bases between them. The CDR3 sequence: CASSSPGLRTDTQYF. CDR3 sequence (DNA): TGTGCCAGCAGCTCCCCGGGACTCCGCACAGATACGCAGTATTTT. Filled out from reference TRBV7-2 and TRBJ2-3, the complete variable domain reads GAGVSQSPSNKVTEKGKDVELRCDPISGHTALYWYRQSLGQGLEFLIYFQGNSAPDKSGLPSDRFSAERTGGSVSTLTIQRTQQEDSAVYLCASSSPGLRTDTQYFGPGTRLTVL.

The sample holds one count of this clone. The gene calls are TRBV6-5 and TRBJ2-5, with 8 bases matching TRBD2. The germline CDR1 and CDR2 sequences are MNHEY and SVGAGI. This CDR3 has 15 residues. J gave up 1 base and V 6 bases, and 7 bases lay outside the gene matches. The CDR3 loop is CASSRARGGQETQYF. Here the CDR3 DNA reads TGTGCCAGCAGCCGTGCCCGGGGGGGCCAAGAGACCCAGTACTTC.

The V call is TRBV9, the J call TRBJ1-6; D gene ambiguous. V was clipped by 0 bases and J by 8 bases, with 12 bases between them. CDR1 is SGDLS, CDR2 YYNGEE, per germline. The CDR3 has 15 amino acids. DNA of the CDR3: TGTGCCAGCAGCGTAGTGTCTGGGCCGGATTCACCCCTCCACTTT. Translation: CASSVVSGPDSPLHF.

The gene calls are TRBV6-5 and TRBJ1-1; possibly TRBD1 for D (5 bases). V was clipped by 0 bases and J by 5 bases, with 13 bases between them. CDR1 MNHEY and CDR2 SVGAGI come from the germline V gene. There are 15 residues in the CDR3. This CDR3 is CASSYSSVGGTEAFF. The CDR3 DNA is TGTGCCAGCAGTTACTCATCGGTCGGGGGAACTGAAGCTTTCTTT.

A single count supports this clone. V usage is TRBV5-1 and J usage is TRBJ2-5; D ambiguous. The V end was cut by 1 base, the J end by 2 bases, with 12 bases between. Germline values: CDR1 SGHRS, CDR2 YFSETQ. CDR3 length: 15 residues. CDR3 DNA sequence: TGCGCCAGCAGCTTGAGTACGGGTCTTCAAGAGACCCAGTACTTC. This encodes CASSLSTGLQETQYF.

The V and J genes are TRBV30 and TRBJ1-1; perhaps TRBD1 as D (6 bases). The germline V and J ends were trimmed by 2 bases and 4 bases, with 11 bases remaining between them. The CDR3 has 13 amino acids. Looked up from germline, CDR1 is GTSNPN and CDR2 is SVGIG (reference sequence). The CDR3 loop is CAWSTGSGTEAFF. CDR3 nucleotides: TGTGCCTGGAGTACAGGGTCGGGCACTGAAGCTTTCTTT.

The chain joins TRBV28 to TRBJ2-7, with a tentative D call TRBD2 (5 bases). CDR1 is MDHEN, CDR2 SYDVKM, per germline. V was clipped by 6 bases and J by 0 bases, with 21 bases between them. The CDR3 has 17 amino acids. CDR3 region: CASRRGGGLPFSYEQYF. CDR3 nucleotides: TGTGCCAGCAGACGAGGTGGAGGCCTCCCCTTCTCCTACGAGCAGTACTTC.

The chain employs TRBV12-2 and TRBJ1-5; TRBD1 is the table's D call, not checked against the DNA. TRBV12-2 is marked as a pseudogene. CDR3 length: 16 residues. The chain's CDR3 is CASRHPTGGVDQPQHF. Here the CDR3 DNA reads TGTGCAAGTCGACATCCGACAGGGGGGGTAGATCAGCCCCAGCATTTT.

This chain links TRBV18 with TRBJ2-2; D may be TRBD2 (6 bases). Trimming shortened V by 2 bases and J by 4 bases, and 8 bases separated the two germline ends. The CDR3 totals 14 residues. Germline V gene lookup returns CDR1 KGHSH and CDR2 LQKENI. The CDR3 coding sequence is TGTGCCAGCTCACCAGGAGGGAGCACCGGGGAGCTGTTTTTT. Its protein is CASSPGGSTGELFF.

This clone was found once. V gene TRBV6-5 combines with J gene TRBJ1-5, with D unresolved. V shed 6 bases and J shed 1 base, with 7 bases lying between them. In germline, CDR1 is MNHEY, CDR2 SVGAGI. This CDR3 has 13 amino acids. Written as DNA, the CDR3 is TGTGCCAGCAGGCCGACAAGCAATCAGCCCCAGCATTTT. Encoded protein: CASRPTSNQPQHF.

The V gene is TRBV28, the J gene TRBJ1-6; D gene unclear. Trimming shortened V by 7 bases and J by 6 bases, and 10 bases separated the two germline ends. Germline V gives CDR1 MDHEN, CDR2 SYDVKM. CDR3 length: 13 residues. CDR3 in amino acids: CASTPTPNSPLHF. Here the CDR3 DNA reads TGTGCCAGCACTCCTACCCCTAATTCACCCCTCCACTTT.

The chain's CDR3 is CASSHSGGRQETQYF. The CDR3 DNA is TGTGCCAGCAGCCATAGCGGGGGGCGCCAAGAGACCCAGTACTTC. The chain links TRBV7-2 to TRBJ2-5; 10 bases are shared with TRBD2. This CDR3 comprises 15 residues. Losses at the gene ends were 5 bases for V and 1 base for J; bases not matched to a gene: 4. CDR1 is SGHTA, CDR2 FQGNSA, per germline.